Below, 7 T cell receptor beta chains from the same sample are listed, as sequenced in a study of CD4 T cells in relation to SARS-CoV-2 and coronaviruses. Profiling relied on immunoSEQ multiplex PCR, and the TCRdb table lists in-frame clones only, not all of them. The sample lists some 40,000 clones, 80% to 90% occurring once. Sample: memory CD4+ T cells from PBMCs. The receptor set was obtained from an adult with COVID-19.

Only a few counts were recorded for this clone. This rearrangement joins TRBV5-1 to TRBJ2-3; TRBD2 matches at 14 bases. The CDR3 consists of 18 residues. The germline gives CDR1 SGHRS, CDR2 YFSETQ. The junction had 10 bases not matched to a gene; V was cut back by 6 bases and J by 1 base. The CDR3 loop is CASIIGTSGSFGTDTQYF. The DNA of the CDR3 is TGCGCCAGCATAATCGGGACTAGCGGGAGTTTTGGCACAGATACGCAGTATTTT.

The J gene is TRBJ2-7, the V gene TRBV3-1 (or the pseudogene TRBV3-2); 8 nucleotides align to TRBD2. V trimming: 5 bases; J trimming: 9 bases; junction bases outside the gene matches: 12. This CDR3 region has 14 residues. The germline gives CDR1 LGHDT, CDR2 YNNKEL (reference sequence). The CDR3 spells CASSRGSGAAGQYF. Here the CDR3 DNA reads TGTGCCAGCAGCAGAGGTAGCGGGGCCGCAGGGCAGTACTTC.

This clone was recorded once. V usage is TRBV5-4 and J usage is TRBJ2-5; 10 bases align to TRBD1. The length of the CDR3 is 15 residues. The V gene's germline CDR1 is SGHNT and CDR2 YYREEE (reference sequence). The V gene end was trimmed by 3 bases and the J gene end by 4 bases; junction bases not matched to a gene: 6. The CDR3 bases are TGTGCCAGCAGCTCGGGACAGGGGAGAGGAGAGACCCAGTACTTC. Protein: CASSSGQGRGETQYF.

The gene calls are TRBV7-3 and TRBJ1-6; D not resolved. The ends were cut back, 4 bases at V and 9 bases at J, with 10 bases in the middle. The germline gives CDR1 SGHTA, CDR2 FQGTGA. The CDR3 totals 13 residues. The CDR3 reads CASSSTEGSPLHF. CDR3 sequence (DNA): TGTGCCAGCAGCTCTACCGAAGGTTCACCCCTCCACTTT.

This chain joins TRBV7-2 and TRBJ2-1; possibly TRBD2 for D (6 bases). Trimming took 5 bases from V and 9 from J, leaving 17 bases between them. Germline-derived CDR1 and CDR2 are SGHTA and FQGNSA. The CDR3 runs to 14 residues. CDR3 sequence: CASSLRDGGREQFF. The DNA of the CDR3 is TGTGCCAGCAGCCTCCGGGACGGGGGTCGTGAGCAGTTCTTC.

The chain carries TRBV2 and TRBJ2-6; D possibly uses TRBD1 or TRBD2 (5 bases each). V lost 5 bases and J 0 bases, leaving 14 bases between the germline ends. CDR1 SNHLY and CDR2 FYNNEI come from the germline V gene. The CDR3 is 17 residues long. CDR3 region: CASSMGVHSSGANVLTF. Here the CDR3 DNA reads TGTGCCAGCAGTATGGGGGTGCACAGCTCTGGGGCCAACGTCCTGACTTTC.

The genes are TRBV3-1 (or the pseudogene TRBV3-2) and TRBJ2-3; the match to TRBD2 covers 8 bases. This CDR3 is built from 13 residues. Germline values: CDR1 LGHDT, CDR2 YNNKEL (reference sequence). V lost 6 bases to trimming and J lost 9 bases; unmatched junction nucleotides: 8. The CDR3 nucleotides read TGTGCCAGCAGTATACCGGGACTAGGAACGCAGTATTTT. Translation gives CASSIPGLGTQYF.